This passage covers 12 T cell receptor beta chains from one sample sequenced in a study of blood T cell repertoires in COVID-19. The protocol was immunoSEQ multiplex PCR, while the TCRdb copy is restricted to in-frame clones and leaves out a portion. The sample gives 150,000 or so clones, approximately 85% of which show up once; approximately 11% is in the top ten. Source material: peripheral blood. These TCRs come from a man in his 60s with active or convalescent COVID-19.

The V and J genes are TRBV5-1 and TRBJ2-5, with 9 positions matching TRBD2. This CDR3 comprises 16 residues. The V and J ends lost 2 bases and 0 bases, in that order; junction bases with no gene match: 5. The V gene's germline CDR1 is SGHRS and CDR2 YFSETQ. The CDR3 loop is CASSLIAGAHQETQYF. The CDR3 DNA follows: TGCGCCAGCAGCTTAATAGCGGGAGCCCACCAAGAGACCCAGTACTTC.

The rearrangement uses TRBV24-1 and TRBJ1-1, with D unresolved. CDR1 and CDR2 from the germline V gene are KGHDR and SFDVKD. The CDR3 sequence is 15 residues long. Trimming shortened V by 2 bases and J by 0 bases, and 9 bases separated the two germline ends. Written as DNA, the CDR3 is TGTGCCACCAGTGATTCGAGGCAGTTGAACACTGAAGCTTTCTTT. It encodes CATSDSRQLNTEAFF.

The chain combines TRBV5-4 with TRBJ1-1; no clear D. V lost 4 bases and J 4 bases, leaving 17 bases between the germline ends. The germline gives CDR1 SGHNT, CDR2 YYREEE (reference sequence). The CDR3 extends over 15 amino acids. Here the CDR3 DNA reads TGTGCCAGCAGCACCGGAGCGGGGTTGAGCACTGAAGCTTTCTTT. As protein: CASSTGAGLSTEAFF.

Only a few counts were recorded for this clone. The chain joins TRBV6-6 to TRBJ1-5; D gene ambiguous. The germline V gene has CDR1 MNHNY and CDR2 SVGAGI (reference sequence). Trimming removed 5 bases from V and 6 bases from J, with 8 bases in between. The CDR3 is 12 amino acids. The CDR3 here is CASSPGSQPQHF. CDR3 nucleotide sequence: TGTGCCAGCAGTCCTGGTAGTCAGCCCCAGCATTTT.

The rearrangement joins TRBV3-1 (or the pseudogene TRBV3-2) to TRBJ1-5, with 7 bases matching TRBD1. CDR3 size: 15 residues. J lost 0 bases, V lost 4 bases, and 3 bases had no gene match. Germline V gene data show CDR1 as LGHDT and CDR2 as YNNKEL (reference sequence). For the CDR3, the DNA is TGTGCCAGCAGCCCTGGGACAGTTAGCAATCAGCCCCAGCATTTT. This codes for CASSPGTVSNQPQHF.

The chain uses TRBV9 and TRBJ2-2; 8 bases line up with TRBD1. Germline values: CDR1 SGDLS, CDR2 YYNGEE. V shed 2 bases and J 7 bases; nucleotides not matched to a gene: 10. This CDR3 is built from 16 residues. The CDR3 is CASSVGQGAGSGELFF. As DNA, the CDR3 is TGTGCCAGCAGCGTGGGGCAGGGGGCTGGGAGCGGGGAGCTGTTTTTT.

The chain combines TRBV29-1 with TRBJ2-5, with TRBD1 matching over 8 bases. The CDR3 consists of 14 residues. Germline V gene data show CDR1 as SQVTM and CDR2 as ANQGSEA. V lost 5 bases and J lost 4; bases outside the gene matches: 9. As DNA, the CDR3 is TGCAGCGTTTCAACAGGGGGAAGCGGAGAGACCCAGTACTTC. Translating gives CSVSTGGSGETQYF.

The chain is built from TRBV7-7 and TRBJ2-5; 8 bases are a match to TRBD2. CDR3 length equals 15 residues. Germline CDR1 is SSHAT and CDR2 is FNYEAQ (reference sequence). Trimming cost V 1 base and J 1 base; bases outside gene matches: 2. CDR3 sequence: CASSLGGTSQETQYF. The CDR3 bases are TGTGCCAGCAGCTTAGGGGGGACTAGCCAAGAGACCCAGTACTTC.

The gene calls are TRBV4-2 and TRBJ2-2; 10 positions agree with TRBD1. The CDR3 totals 15 residues. J gave up 4 bases and V 4 bases, and 3 bases lay outside the gene matches. Germline lookup yields CDR1 LGHNA and CDR2 YNFKEQ. The DNA for the CDR3 is TGTGCCAGCAGCCGACAGGGGGCTGGCACCGGGGAGCTGTTTTTT. Translating gives CASSRQGAGTGELFF.

The chain carries TRBV2 and TRBJ1-2; perhaps TRBD1 as D (5 bases). Trimming took off 4 bases at V and 7 bases at J, with 10 bases between the two ends. Germline V CDR1 and CDR2: SNHLY, FYNNEI. This CDR3 region has 12 residues. Here the CDR3 reads CASSVPGGGYTF. The DNA for the CDR3 is TGTGCCAGCAGTGTCCCGGGGGGTGGCTACACCTTC.

The chain links TRBV19 to TRBJ2-6; a weak D match, TRBD2 (6 bases). The V gene lost 7 bases and the J gene lost 0 bases, with 13 bases spanning the gap. The length of the CDR3 is 16 residues. CDR1 is LNHDA and CDR2 is SQIVND in the germline V gene (reference sequence). The CDR3 loop is CASNSRGNSGANVLTF. CDR3 DNA sequence: TGTGCCAGTAACTCCCGGGGGAACTCTGGGGCCAACGTCCTGACTTTC.

This chain connects TRBV4-1 to TRBJ1-1; D uncertain. The V end lost 0 bases, the J end lost 0 bases, and 8 bases lay between the germline ends. Germline V lookup: CDR1 MGHRA, CDR2 YSYEKL. The CDR3 is made up of 15 amino acids. CDR3 sequence (DNA): TGCGCCAGCAGCCAAGAACGCGGGATGAACACTGAAGCTTTCTTT. It yields the protein CASSQERGMNTEAFF.